The T cell receptor beta chain described here comes from a study of blood T cells in healthy people across ages. The CDR3 has 15 amino acids. Germline lookup yields CDR1 LGHNA and CDR2 YSLEER. With 4 bases removed from V and 4 bases from J, the gap between germline ends came to 16 bases. The second PCR ran about 6 to 12 cycles with a sample-barcoded 5' primer and J-beta primers. MiXCR, applied by TCRdb to the 5' RACE reads, yields one record per CDR3 protein. This table holds roughly 800,000 distinct CDR3 sequences, approximately 25% found once. This same sample was also taken into another study, of T cells of mothers and their children. That study reports: Three healthy Caucasian mothers served as donors, and their six children did as well. Sequencing revealed no T cell clones that were persistent and microchimeric.

This receptor was taken from a boy aged 5-17 years in good health. Sequences were obtained from blood. The genes are TRBV4-3 and TRBJ2-5, with unresolved D. The CDR3 DNA is TGCGCCAGCAGCCGAACCGTGGAGTCAGGAGAGACCCAGTACTTC. Residues: CASSRTVESGETQYF.